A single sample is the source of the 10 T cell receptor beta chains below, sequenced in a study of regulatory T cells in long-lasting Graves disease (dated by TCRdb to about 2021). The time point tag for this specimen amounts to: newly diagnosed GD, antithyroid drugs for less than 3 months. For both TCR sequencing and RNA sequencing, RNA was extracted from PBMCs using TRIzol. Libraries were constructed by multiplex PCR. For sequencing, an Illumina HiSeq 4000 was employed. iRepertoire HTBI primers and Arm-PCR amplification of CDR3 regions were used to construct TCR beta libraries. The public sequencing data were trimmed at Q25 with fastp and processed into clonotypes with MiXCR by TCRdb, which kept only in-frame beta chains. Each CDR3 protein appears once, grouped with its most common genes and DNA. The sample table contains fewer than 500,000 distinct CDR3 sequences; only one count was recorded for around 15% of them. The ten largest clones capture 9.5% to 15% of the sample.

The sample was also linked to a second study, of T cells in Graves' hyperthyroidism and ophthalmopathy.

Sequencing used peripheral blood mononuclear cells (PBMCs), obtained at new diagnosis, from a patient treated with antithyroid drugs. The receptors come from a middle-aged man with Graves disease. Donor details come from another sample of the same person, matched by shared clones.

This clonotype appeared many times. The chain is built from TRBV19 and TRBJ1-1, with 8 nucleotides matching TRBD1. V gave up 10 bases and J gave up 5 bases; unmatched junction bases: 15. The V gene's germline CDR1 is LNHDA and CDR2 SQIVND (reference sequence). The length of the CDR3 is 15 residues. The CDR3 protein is CATTTTPGGGTEAFF. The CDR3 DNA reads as TGTGCCACCACTACGACCCCAGGGGGCGGAACTGAAGCTTTCTTT.

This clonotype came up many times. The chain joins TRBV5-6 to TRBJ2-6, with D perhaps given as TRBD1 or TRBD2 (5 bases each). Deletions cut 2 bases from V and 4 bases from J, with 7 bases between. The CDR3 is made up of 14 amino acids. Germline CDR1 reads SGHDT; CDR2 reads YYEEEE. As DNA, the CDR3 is TGTGCCAGCAGCTTCGGGGACGGGGCCAACGTCCTGACTTTC. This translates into CASSFGDGANVLTF.

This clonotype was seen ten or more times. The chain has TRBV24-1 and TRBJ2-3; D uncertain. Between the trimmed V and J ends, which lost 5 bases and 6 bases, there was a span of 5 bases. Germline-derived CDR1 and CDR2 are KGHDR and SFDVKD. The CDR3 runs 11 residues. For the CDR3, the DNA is TGTGCCACCAGTGTCAGGGATACGCAGTATTTT. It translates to CATSVRDTQYF.

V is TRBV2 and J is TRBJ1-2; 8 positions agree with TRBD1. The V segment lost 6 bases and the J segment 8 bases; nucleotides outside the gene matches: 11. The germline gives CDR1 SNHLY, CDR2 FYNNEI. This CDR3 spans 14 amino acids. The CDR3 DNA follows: TGTGCCAGCAGCCCGGACAGGGATAGTCGGGGCTACACCTTC. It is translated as CASSPDRDSRGYTF.

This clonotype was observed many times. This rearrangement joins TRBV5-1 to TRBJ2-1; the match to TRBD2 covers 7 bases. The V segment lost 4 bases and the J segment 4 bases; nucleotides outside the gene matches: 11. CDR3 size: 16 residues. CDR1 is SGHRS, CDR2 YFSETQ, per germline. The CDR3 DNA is TGCGCCAGCAGCACTGGAGCGGGGAGGGCTTACAATGAGCAGTTCTTC. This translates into CASSTGAGRAYNEQFF.

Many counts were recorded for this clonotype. The CDR3: CASSPQLQGNTEAFF. CDR3 sequence (DNA): TGTGCCAGCAGCCCCCAGCTACAGGGGAACACTGAAGCTTTCTTT. The chain is built from TRBV7-9 and TRBJ1-1; TRBD1 is a possible D gene (6 bases). Germline CDR1 is SEHNR and CDR2 is FQNEAQ (reference sequence). V dropped 5 bases and J dropped 1 base, with 14 bases sitting between them. CDR3 length: 15 amino acids.

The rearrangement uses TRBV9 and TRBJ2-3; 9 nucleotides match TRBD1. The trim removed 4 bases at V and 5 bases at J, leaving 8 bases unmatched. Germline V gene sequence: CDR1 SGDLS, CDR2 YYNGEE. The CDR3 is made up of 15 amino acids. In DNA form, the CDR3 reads TGTGCCAGCAGCCCGCGCCGGGACAGGGAAGATACGCAGTATTTT. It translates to CASSPRRDREDTQYF.

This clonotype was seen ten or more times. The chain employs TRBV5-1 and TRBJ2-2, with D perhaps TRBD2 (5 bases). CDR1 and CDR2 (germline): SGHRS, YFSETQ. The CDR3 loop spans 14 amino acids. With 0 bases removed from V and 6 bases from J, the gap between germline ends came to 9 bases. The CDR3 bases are TGCGCCAGCAGCTTGGCCGGAGGACCCGGGGAGCTGTTTTTT. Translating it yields CASSLAGGPGELFF.

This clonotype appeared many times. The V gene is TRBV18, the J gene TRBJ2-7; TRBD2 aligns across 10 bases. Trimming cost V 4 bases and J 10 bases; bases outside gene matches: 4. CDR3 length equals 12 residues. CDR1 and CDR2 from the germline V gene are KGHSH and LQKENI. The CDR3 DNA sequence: TGTGCCAGCTCACGCCTAGCGGGGGAACAGTACTTC. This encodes CASSRLAGEQYF.

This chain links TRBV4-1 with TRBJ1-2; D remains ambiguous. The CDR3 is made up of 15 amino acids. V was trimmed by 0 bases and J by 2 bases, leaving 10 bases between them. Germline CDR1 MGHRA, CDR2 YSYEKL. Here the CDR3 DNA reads TGCGCCAGCAGCCAAGATCTGTCCAGAAACTATGGCTACACCTTC. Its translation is CASSQDLSRNYGYTF.